The TCR beta chain under discussion was sequenced for a study of T cell responses to AZD1222 COVID-19 vaccine. The J segment lost 5 bases and the V segment lost 4 bases, leaving 2 bases of the junction unmatched. The CDR3 covers 14 residues. Germline-derived CDR1 and CDR2 are MGHDK and SYGVNS. Only in-frame clones appear in the TCRdb table, and some are missing; sequencing was by immunoSEQ multiplex PCR. In the table there are over 85,000 clones, roughly nine tenths of which are singletons. The receptor was derived from an adult who received the AZD1222 COVID-19 vaccine. This chain joins TRBV25-1 and TRBJ2-2, with TRBD1 matching over 9 bases. This material consisted of peripheral blood, taken 28 days after the second AZD1222 dose. The CDR3 coding sequence is TGTGCCAGCAGTGTGACAGGGGGTACCGGGGAGCTGTTTTTT. It is translated as CASSVTGGTGELFF. Full variable domain (missing parts from reference TRBV25-1 and TRBJ2-2): EADIYQTPRYLVIGTGKKITLECSQTMGHDKMYWYQQDPGMELHLIHYSYGVNSTEKGDLSSESTVSRIRTEHFPLTLESARPSHTSQYLCASSVTGGTGELFFGEGSRLTVL.